The source of this T cell receptor beta chain is a study of cytomegalovirus exposure and HLA in healthy donors (dated by TCRdb to between 2016 and 2019). In the study overall: According to an earlier analysis of 587 of the donors, 150 million to 200 million T cells yielded over 90 million unique TCR beta sequences and more than 250 Gb of sequence data. Class I and class II HLA loci were covered by the typing at four-digit resolution. The number of typed donors differed by locus: about 620-640 for A, B, C, DRB1 and DQB1; 500 to 550 for DQA1; roughly 600 for DPA1; and about 450 for DPB1. Every discovery cohort repertoire had been produced on one sequencing platform. A later analysis re-examined previously published TCR beta repertoires from just over 650 donors and added high-resolution HLA genotyping to investigate patterns of TCR occurrence. The study was designed to test whether signatures of past pathogen exposure could be identified by cataloging public T cell receptors. The T cell repertoires of several hundred subjects were profiled by immunosequencing and related to cytomegalovirus serostatus. Rather than drawing on any new phenotypic data, the later analysis identified candidate immune exposures from TCR beta sequences and the way those sequences occurred across donors. Donor age, sex, ethnicity and CMV serostatus were compiled alongside the repertoire data. In an earlier analysis of a few hundred of the donors, high-throughput TCR beta sequencing was used to judge whether each TCR beta V gene segment behaved as functional or pseudogenic. A later genetic analysis took genome-wide SNP genotypes for about 65% of the 666 donors and used that subset as a discovery cohort. Roughly 300 gigabases of sequencing data and 70 million to 100 million unique TCR sequences were included in an early release covering 500 to 750 HLA-typed donors. Across some 400 genotyped donors of the cohort, an average of approximately 240,000 unique TCR beta nucleotide sequences per donor were sequenced, and 15% to 20% of those sequences were non-productive. Roughly 5 DR-DQ haplotypes were handled as single units for association and clustering, since linkage in the cohort was strong. A separate validation cohort of 100 to 150 different subjects was used in addition to the roughly 720-subject first cohort. Among the approximately 400 genotyped donors, approximately 76% belonged to the genetic ancestry cluster associated with self-reported Caucasian donors. To predict cytomegalovirus infection status, the study combined high-throughput TCR immunosequencing, statistical association of individual TCRs with disease status, and machine learning. Study-level results and caveats: Immune exposure information for the cohort was limited to CMV serostatus. In a later genetic analysis, fewer N-insertions in productive TCRs were reported among donors in an Asian-associated ancestry cluster than the roughly 640-donor mean. Most TCR sequences were observed very rarely across donors, whereas some public TCRs were present in many individuals. According to a later analysis, most CMV-associated TCR beta chains appeared to be HLA-restricted, and the HLA associations seemed to be driven largely by CMV exposure. In a later analysis, HLA-associated TCR beta chains were found to be more clonally expanded and to have lower generation probabilities than equally common non-associated chains. The study listed 150 to 200 TCR beta chains as associated with cytomegalovirus. Because some donors lacked HLA typing at each locus, the association tests relied only on the typed subset. The 87-base-pair reads could not distinguish some IMGT-functional V segments, including TRBV6-2 and TRBV6-3, so those segments were excluded. The authors suggested that the approach could potentially be generalized to other disease states and immunological phenotypes. In a later genetic analysis, a missense DCLRE1C variant was associated with V-gene and J-gene trimming of TCR beta chains, and the association was replicated in an independent cohort. In both the original and validation cohorts, the classifier was reported to diagnose cytomegalovirus status with high specificity and sensitivity. In a later analysis, TCR association rates were found to vary across HLA loci, with the most associated TCRs seen for DRB1 alleles and the fewest for HLA-C alleles. A few of the identified cytomegalovirus-associated TCR beta chains were confirmed in vitro to be specific for cytomegalovirus antigens. Only TCR beta chains were sequenced in this cohort, and the absence of alpha or paired-chain data limited detectable features. Because counts were too low, seventeen rarely observed V segments, including chromosome 9 orphons, were excluded from the earlier analysis of a few hundred of the donors. Linkage disequilibrium might explain the correlated functional status among segregating V segments, but an unknown experimental factor could not be ruled out. The sequencing pipeline was judged likely to have produced a cluster of highly shared sequence variants as a technical artifact. An earlier analysis of 450 to 750 of the donors showed that most TCR beta V segments appeared in productive rearrangements either about 87% or about 30% of the time, which broadly matched IMGT annotations. A later analysis reported that several top co-occurrence clusters appeared linked to parvovirus B19, influenza, CMV and Epstein-Barr virus. When HLA alleles, especially DR and DQ, strongly co-occurred, attributing TCR associations to individual alleles was difficult. At a false discovery rate of 0.05, a later analysis linked 15,000 to 20,000 TCR beta sequences to specific HLA alleles. A further reported finding was that TCR beta sequences accurately predicted the HLA-A and HLA-B alleles for most subjects in the first cohort. Roughly uniform sequencing depth across donors was assumed in presence/absence analyses, although this assumption may not hold.

The cohort comprised around 700 healthy bone marrow donors. At the time of sampling, every cohort member was nominally healthy, though immune exposures that went unrecorded were likely present. The donor tested CMV seropositive, placing the donor among the roughly 300 seropositive members of the cohort. Each donor provided a peripheral blood sample, and peripheral blood mononuclear cells were used for TCR beta sequencing. Genomic DNA extraction from the blood cell samples was performed with the Qiagen DNeasy Blood Extraction Kit. The junction carries 13 bases between V and J, which are trimmed by 1 base and 4 bases respectively. From the cysteine up to the phenylalanine, the CDR3 has a length of 16 residues. CDR3 DNA is the only sequence kept; it has 48 bases, read in frame from the first base. Via the germline V gene (reference sequence), CDR1 is SEHNR and CDR2 FQNEAQ. Regarding this clone: Its antigen is currently not known. Per-base quality was not reported, and no clone a single base away is much larger than it.

Libraries were built with the immunoSEQ multiplex PCR assay. For the multiplex PCR, a mixture combining 60 forward primers for TCR Vbeta segments and 13 reverse primers for TCR Jbeta segments was used. Amplification of the CDR3 region of rearranged TCR beta genes was performed with a multiplex PCR assay on genomic DNA. On the Illumina HiSeq System, the amplified TCR beta libraries were sequenced as 87-base-pair reads. As for the authors' bioinformatics: A later analysis tallied around 80 million unique TCR beta chains across the roughly 610 repertoires, and 10 million to 11 million of those chains were shared by two or more donors. A nearest-neighbor algorithm error-corrected the raw reads and collapsed the reads into unique sequences, merging closely related sequences to remove PCR and sequencing errors. V, D and J gene segments were assigned by aligning CDR3 sequences to IMGT reference sequences. Each retained sequence needed at least a six-nucleotide match to both a V gene segment and a J gene segment. Rearrangements were called productive when the CDR3 lacked stop codons and stayed in frame with V and J; all others were non-productive. CDR3 was defined by IMGT convention, running from the second conserved V-encoded cysteine to the conserved J-encoded phenylalanine. Sequences without an unambiguous match to a single V gene segment were excluded from the earlier analysis of approximately 560 of the donors. In an earlier analysis of almost 600 of the donors, a V segment was called functional when productive rearrangements were above 56.7%, and segregating when the standard deviation between donors exceeded 5%. To diagnose cytomegalovirus status from the catalog of TCR beta chain sequences, a statistical classification framework was built. In a later analysis, V and J genes were assigned by comparing TCR nucleotide sequences against IMGT/GENE-DB human TR gene sequences. In a later analysis, CDR3 sequences and most-parsimonious VDJ recombination scenarios were assigned using the TCRdist pipeline. In a later analysis, each TCR beta chain was defined by its CDR3 amino acid sequence together with its V-gene family, and reads lacking a unique V-gene family were excluded. To address suspected cross-contamination and a sequencing artifact, a later analysis removed a few hundred highly shared, low-generation-probability nucleotide sequences. For each public chain, a later analysis derived a clonal expansion index from normalized ranks of inferred template counts within each repertoire. A later analysis computed generation probabilities with a VDJ recombination model fitted to out-of-frame rearrangements, and checked the results against IGoR. In a later analysis, TCR-TCR, TCR-HLA and TCR-CMV co-occurrence was scored with hypergeometric tests, and a repertoire-size bias correction was applied to TCR pairs. In a later analysis, false discovery rates were estimated by permuting HLA or CMV assignments 20 times. A later analysis grouped co-occurring TCRs with DBSCAN, adding TCRdist sequence similarity when clustering within HLA-allele-positive subsets. For co-occurrence clustering, repertoires with fewer than 30,000 or more than 120,000 public chains were excluded, along with four or five repertoires with anomalous nucleotide sharing. This is the immuneACCESS table as TCRdb keeps it, with only in-frame sequences that have V and J called. A part of the clones is gone; compared with another copy, unresolved V genes explain less than half, and the rest is unexplained. Clonal size and the V and J genes are those of that table, whereas D and trimming came from the DNA. The sample yields over 150,000 clones; approximately 73% were counted once. The ten largest account for approximately 5.4% of the sample.

This TCR derives from a woman aged 18 to 35 in good health and CMV-seropositive. The chain links TRBV7-9 with TRBJ2-2; the D gene is possibly TRBD2, with 5 bases matching. Material for sequencing was PBMCs. The CDR3 has the sequence CASSLGPDYPTGELFF. The bases read TGTGCCAGCAGCTTAGGACCCGACTACCCCACCGGGGAGCTGTTTTTT. With all but the CDR3 taken from the reference TRBV7-9 and TRBJ2-2 genes, the full variable domain is: DTGVSQNPRHKITKRGQNVTFRCDPISEHNRLYWYRQTLGQGPEFLTYFQNEAQLEKSRLLSDRFSAERPKGSFSTLEIQRTEQGDSAMYLCASSLGPDYPTGELFFGEGSRLTVL.